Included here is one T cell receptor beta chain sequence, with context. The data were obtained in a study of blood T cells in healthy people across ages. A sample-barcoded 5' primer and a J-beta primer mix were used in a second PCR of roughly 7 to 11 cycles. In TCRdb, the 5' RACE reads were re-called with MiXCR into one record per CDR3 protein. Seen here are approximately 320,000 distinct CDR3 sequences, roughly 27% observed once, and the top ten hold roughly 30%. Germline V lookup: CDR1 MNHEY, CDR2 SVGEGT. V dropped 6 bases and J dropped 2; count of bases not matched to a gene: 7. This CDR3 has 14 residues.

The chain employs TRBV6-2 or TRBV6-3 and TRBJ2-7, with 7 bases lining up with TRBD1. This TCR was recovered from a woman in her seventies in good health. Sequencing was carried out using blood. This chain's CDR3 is CASRPTGNTYEQYF. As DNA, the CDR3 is TGTGCCAGCAGACCGACAGGGAATACCTACGAGCAGTACTTC.